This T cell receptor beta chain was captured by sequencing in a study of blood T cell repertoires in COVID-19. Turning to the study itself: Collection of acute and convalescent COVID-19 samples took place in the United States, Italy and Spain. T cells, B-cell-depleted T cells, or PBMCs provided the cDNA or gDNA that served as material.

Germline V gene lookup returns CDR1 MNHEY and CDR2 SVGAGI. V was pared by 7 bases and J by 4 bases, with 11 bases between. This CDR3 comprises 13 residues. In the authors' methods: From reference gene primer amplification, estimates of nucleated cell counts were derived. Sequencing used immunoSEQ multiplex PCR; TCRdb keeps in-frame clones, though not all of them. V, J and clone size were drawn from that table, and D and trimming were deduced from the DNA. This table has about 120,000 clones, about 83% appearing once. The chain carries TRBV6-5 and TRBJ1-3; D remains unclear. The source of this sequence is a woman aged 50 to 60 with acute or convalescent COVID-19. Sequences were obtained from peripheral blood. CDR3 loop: CASTAGWGNTIYF. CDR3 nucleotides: TGTGCCAGCACCGCCGGTTGGGGAAACACCATATATTTT.